This passage covers 9 T cell receptor beta chains from one sample sequenced in a study of blood T cell repertoires in COVID-19. The method was immunoSEQ multiplex PCR; TCRdb's version includes in-frame clones alone and lacks a portion of them. The sample contains under 100,000 clones, around 86% of which appear only once. Sequencing was carried out using peripheral blood. These receptors all stem from a woman in her sixties or seventies with acute or convalescent COVID-19.

The chain joins TRBV5-1 to TRBJ2-1, with a weak D call TRBD2 (6 bases). Trimming removed 2 bases from V and 9 bases from J, with 9 bases in between. CDR3 size: 12 residues. Germline CDR1 SGHRS, CDR2 YFSETQ. CDR3 sequence: CASSFGGFEQFF. The CDR3 nucleotides are TGCGCCAGCAGCTTCGGGGGTTTTGAGCAGTTCTTC.

V is TRBV18 and J is TRBJ2-1; D remains ambiguous. CDR1 KGHSH and CDR2 LQKENI come from the germline V gene. This CDR3 has 15 residues. V was trimmed by 3 bases and J by 0 bases, leaving 9 bases between them. The CDR3 spells CASSPQRSSYNEQFF. CDR3 sequence (DNA): TGTGCCAGCTCACCCCAAAGGAGCTCCTACAATGAGCAGTTCTTC.

The V and J genes are TRBV6-6 and TRBJ1-2; TRBD1 matches 12 bases. From germline, CDR1 is MNHNY and CDR2 SVGAGI (reference sequence). V shed 5 bases and J 4 bases; nucleotides not matched to a gene: 2. This CDR3 region has 14 residues. CDR3 region: CASSGDRGPYGYTF. For the CDR3, the DNA is TGTGCCAGCAGTGGGGACAGGGGGCCCTATGGCTACACCTTC.

The chain carries TRBV9 and TRBJ2-1, with a weak D call TRBD1 (7 bases). V was clipped by 0 bases and J by 8 bases, with 18 bases between them. CDR1 SGDLS and CDR2 YYNGEE come from the germline V gene. The CDR3 is made up of 16 amino acids. The CDR3 DNA is TGTGCCAGCAGCGTAGCCGGGGGACAGAGCTCCGATGAGCAGTTCTTC. Protein: CASSVAGGQSSDEQFF.

The chain recombines TRBV18 with TRBJ2-1; 8 bases fit TRBD2. The CDR3 sequence is 15 residues long. CDR1 is KGHSH and CDR2 is LQKENI in the germline V gene. V shed 2 bases and J 9 bases; nucleotides not matched to a gene: 9. This CDR3 is CASSPVIAGSGEQFF. The CDR3 DNA is TGTGCCAGCTCACCAGTCATAGCGGGATCGGGTGAGCAGTTCTTC.

This sequence joins TRBV28 and TRBJ1-2; TRBD1 matches at 9 bases. Unmatched junction bases numbered 6, after V lost 4 bases and J lost 0 bases. The CDR3 is 16 amino acids. From germline, CDR1 is MDHEN and CDR2 SYDVKM. The CDR3 bases are TGTGCCAGCAGTTATCGGGACAGGGCTTCTAACTATGGCTACACCTTC. It encodes CASSYRDRASNYGYTF.

The chain recombines TRBV6-2 or TRBV6-3 with TRBJ2-1; perhaps TRBD2 as D (5 bases). In germline, CDR1 is MNHEY, CDR2 SVGEGT. Between the trimmed V and J ends, which lost 2 bases and 7 bases, there was a span of 6 bases. The CDR3 loop spans 12 amino acids. The CDR3 DNA is TGTGCCAGCAGTTACCCGGGGAATGAGCAGTTCTTC. Protein product: CASSYPGNEQFF.

The chain combines TRBV19 with TRBJ1-4; D not certain. V shed 5 bases and J shed 0 bases, with 13 bases lying between them. Germline V gene lookup returns CDR1 LNHDA and CDR2 SQIVND (reference sequence). The CDR3 sequence is 16 residues long. The CDR3 nucleotides read TGTGCCAGTAGTCGAGCCGCTCCCGCAACTAATGAAAAACTGTTTTTT. Encoded protein: CASSRAAPATNEKLFF. The full variable domain, in which reference TRBV19 and TRBJ1-4 provide the parts outside the CDR3, is DGGITQSPKYLFRKEGQNVTLSCEQNLNHDAMYWYRQDPGQGLRLIYYSQIVNDFQKGDIAEGYSVSREKKESFPLTVTSAQKNPTAFYLCASSRAAPATNEKLFFGSGTQLSVL.

This clone was counted only a few times. The genes are TRBV19 and TRBJ1-5; no reliable D call. The length of the CDR3 is 15 residues. V was trimmed by 6 bases and J by 5 bases, leaving 17 bases between them. From germline, CDR1 is LNHDA and CDR2 SQIVND (reference sequence). The DNA for the CDR3 is TGTGCCAGTAGCTTGACTCGCAATCGGGATCAGCCCCAGCATTTT. Translating it yields CASSLTRNRDQPQHF.